Listed here are 11 T cell receptor beta chains from one sample, sequenced in a study of blood T cell repertoires in COVID-19. Sequencing used immunoSEQ multiplex PCR; TCRdb keeps in-frame clones, though not all of them. Of about 330,000 clones in the sample, approximately 86% are singletons; the top ten hold just over 9.5%. The sequencing sample was made of peripheral blood. These receptors were collected from a man in his thirties or forties with COVID-19, enrolled during active disease.

The V and J genes are TRBV18 and TRBJ2-5; TRBD1 aligns across 9 bases. Germline V lookup: CDR1 KGHSH, CDR2 LQKENI. The CDR3 loop spans 15 amino acids. V lost 0 bases, J lost 7 bases, and 6 bases stayed unmatched. CDR3 region: CASSPPGQGEGTQYF. CDR3 nucleotide sequence: TGTGCCAGCTCACCACCGGGACAGGGAGAAGGGACCCAGTACTTC.

This sequence joins TRBV21-1 and TRBJ2-3; TRBD2, the table's D call, was not compared with the DNA. TRBV21-1 is marked as a pseudogene. The CDR3 is 16 amino acids. The CDR3 DNA is TGTGCCAGCAGCAGAGACCCTAGCGGGGGGGGAGATACGCAGTATTTT. Amino acid sequence: CASSRDPSGGGDTQYF.

The chain recombines TRBV7-2 with TRBJ1-2, with TRBD1 matching 9 bases. V lost 4 bases, J lost 4 bases, and 7 bases stayed unmatched. The CDR3 is made up of 15 amino acids. In germline, CDR1 is SGHTA, CDR2 FQGNSA. The CDR3, as DNA: TGTGCCAGCAGCTCTTGGACAGGGGACGGCTATGGCTACACCTTC. It specifies CASSSWTGDGYGYTF.

This sequence joins TRBV27 and TRBJ2-7; D remains unclear. V was shortened by 4 bases and J by 0 bases, with 10 bases between the two germline ends. In germline, CDR1 is MNHEY, CDR2 SMNVEV (reference sequence). The CDR3 runs to 14 residues. The chain's CDR3 is CASSSRNPSYEQYF. The CDR3 region has the DNA TGTGCCAGCAGTTCCAGGAACCCCTCCTACGAGCAGTACTTC.

The count of this clone is one. Written as DNA, the CDR3 is TGTGCCATACAGGGTCGGTTAGGGACTAGAGCCTACAATGAGCAGTTCTTC. Protein product: CAIQGRLGTRAYNEQFF. The chain joins TRBV10-3 to TRBJ2-1; TRBD2 matches 8 bases. CDR1 is ENHRY and CDR2 is SYGVKD in the germline V gene. This CDR3 spans 17 amino acids. V dropped 9 bases and J dropped 2; count of bases not matched to a gene: 15.

The genes are TRBV4-1 and TRBJ1-5, with no clear D. CDR3 length: 12 residues. Germline V gene lookup returns CDR1 MGHRA and CDR2 YSYEKL. V was cut by 3 bases and J by 9 bases, with 9 bases left in between. The CDR3 DNA is TGCGCCAGCAGCCAGGCTGAGGGGCCCCAGCATTTT. Its protein is CASSQAEGPQHF.

The chain joins TRBV11-2 to TRBJ2-1, with 9 nucleotides matching TRBD2. CDR3 length: 19 amino acids. Trimming cost V 5 bases and J 7 bases; bases outside gene matches: 21. Germline loops: CDR1 SGHAT, CDR2 FQNNGV. The CDR3: CASSRDPFTRGGWVNEQFF. In nucleotides, the CDR3 is TGTGCCAGCAGCCGCGATCCATTTACGCGGGGGGGATGGGTGAATGAGCAGTTCTTC.

A remark on this clone: Different DNA sequences within this sample yield the same CDR3. CDR3 in amino acids: CASSYSGVYEQYF. The CDR3 coding sequence is TGTGCCAGCAGTTATAGCGGGGTGTACGAGCAGTACTTC. The chain uses TRBV6-5 and TRBJ2-7; 8 bases are shared with TRBD2. With 3 bases clipped from V and 4 bases from J, the junction kept 2 bases outside the gene matches. CDR1 is MNHEY, CDR2 SVGAGI, per germline. This CDR3 comprises 13 residues.

This sequence joins TRBV3-1 (or the pseudogene TRBV3-2) and TRBJ2-1; a possible D gene is TRBD2 (6 bases). This CDR3 comprises 13 residues. CDR1 is LGHDT, CDR2 YNNKEL, per germline (reference sequence). The ends were cut back, 5 bases at V and 8 bases at J, with 13 bases in the middle. The CDR3 DNA sequence: TGTGCCAGCAGCTACGGGAGTGGAGATGAGCAGTTCTTC. Translated: CASSYGSGDEQFF.

The chain has TRBV9 and TRBJ1-1; 8 bases agree with TRBD1. Per the germline V gene, CDR1 is SGDLS and CDR2 is YYNGEE. V was clipped by 0 bases and J by 5 bases; unmatched bases: 6. CDR3 size: 15 residues. Written as DNA, the CDR3 is TGTGCCAGCAGCGTAGCCGCAGGGACAGGAACTGAAGCTTTCTTT. Translation gives CASSVAAGTGTEAFF. The full variable domain, in which reference TRBV9 and TRBJ1-1 provide the parts outside the CDR3, is DSGVTQTPKHLITATGQRVTLRCSPRSGDLSVYWYQQSLDQGLQFLIQYYNGEERAKGNILERFSAQQFPDLHSELNLSSLELGDSALYFCASSVAAGTGTEAFFGQGTRLTVV.

This rearrangement joins TRBV6-5 to TRBJ1-1, with D perhaps matching TRBD1 (5 bases). V lost 10 bases to trimming and J lost 3 bases, with 21 bases between them. This CDR3 is 15 amino acids long. Germline V gene data show CDR1 as MNHEY and CDR2 as SVGAGI. CDR3 protein: CATRTGGEGDTEAFF. The CDR3 DNA sequence: TGTGCCACCAGAACGGGGGGGGAAGGCGACACTGAAGCTTTCTTT.